This T cell receptor beta chain was sequenced in a study of a mutant IDH1 vaccine in newly diagnosed glioma. Note on this clone: Antigen unknown.

Time point denoted: week 5, during vaccination. All doses held 300 ug of mutant IDH1 20-mer peptide, with topical imiquimod. TCRdb keeps only in-frame clones here, not all; method: immunoSEQ multiplex PCR. This table has about 38,000 clones, 75% to 85% appearing once. Looked up from germline, CDR1 is GTSNPN and CDR2 is SVGIG (reference sequence). V gave up 2 bases and J gave up 6 bases, with 16 bases separating them. This CDR3 is 14 amino acids long. The sequencing used PBMCs, collected from a glioma patient whose treatment included an IDH1 peptide vaccine. The TCR originated in a man aged 50-60 years with glioma. The rearrangement joins TRBV30 to TRBJ1-1; D remains unclear. Here the CDR3 DNA reads TGTGCCTGGAGTCCCCGAGTTAACATGCCTGAAGCTTTCTTT. Translating it yields CAWSPRVNMPEAFF.